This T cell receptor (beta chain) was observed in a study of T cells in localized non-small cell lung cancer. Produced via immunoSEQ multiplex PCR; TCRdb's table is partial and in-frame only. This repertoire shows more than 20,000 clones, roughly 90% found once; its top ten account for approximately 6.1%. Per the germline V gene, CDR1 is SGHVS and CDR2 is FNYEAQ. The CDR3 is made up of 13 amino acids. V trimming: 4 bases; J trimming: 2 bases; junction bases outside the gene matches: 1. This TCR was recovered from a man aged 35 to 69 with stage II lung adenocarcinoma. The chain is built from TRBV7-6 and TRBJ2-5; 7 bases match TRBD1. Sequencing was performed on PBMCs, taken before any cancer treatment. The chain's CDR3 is CASSSGQQETQYF. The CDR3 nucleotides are TGTGCCAGCAGCTCGGGACAGCAAGAGACCCAGTACTTC.